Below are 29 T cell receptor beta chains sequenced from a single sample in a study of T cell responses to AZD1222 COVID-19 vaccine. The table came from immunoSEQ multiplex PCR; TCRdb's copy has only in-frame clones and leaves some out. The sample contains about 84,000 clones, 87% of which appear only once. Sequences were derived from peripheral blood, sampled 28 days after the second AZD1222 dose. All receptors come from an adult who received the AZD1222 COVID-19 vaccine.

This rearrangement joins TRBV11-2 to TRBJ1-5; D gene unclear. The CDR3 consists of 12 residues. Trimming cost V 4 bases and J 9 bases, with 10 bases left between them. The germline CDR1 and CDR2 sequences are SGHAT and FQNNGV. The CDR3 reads CASSSTTGPQHF. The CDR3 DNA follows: TGTGCCAGCAGCTCCACAACGGGGCCCCAGCATTTT.

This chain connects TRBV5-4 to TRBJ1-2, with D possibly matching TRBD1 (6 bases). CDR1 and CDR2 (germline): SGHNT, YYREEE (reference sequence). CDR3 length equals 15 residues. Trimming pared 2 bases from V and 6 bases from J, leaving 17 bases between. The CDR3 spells CASSLISGGADGYTF. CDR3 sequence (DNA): TGTGCCAGCAGCTTAATATCGGGGGGGGCGGATGGCTACACCTTC. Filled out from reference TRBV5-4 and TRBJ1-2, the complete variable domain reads ETGVTQSPTHLIKTRGQQVTLRCSSQSGHNTVSWYQQALGQGPQFIFQYYREEENGRGNFPPRFSGLQFPNYSSELNVNALELDDSALYLCASSLISGGADGYTFGSGTRLTVV.

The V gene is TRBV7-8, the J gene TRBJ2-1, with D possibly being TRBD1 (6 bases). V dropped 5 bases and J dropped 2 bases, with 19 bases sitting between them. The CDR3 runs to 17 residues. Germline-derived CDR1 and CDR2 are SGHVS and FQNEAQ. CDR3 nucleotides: TGTGCCAGCAGCGCAATCCGGGCAGGGGACGCCTACAATGAGCAGTTCTTC. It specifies CASSAIRAGDAYNEQFF.

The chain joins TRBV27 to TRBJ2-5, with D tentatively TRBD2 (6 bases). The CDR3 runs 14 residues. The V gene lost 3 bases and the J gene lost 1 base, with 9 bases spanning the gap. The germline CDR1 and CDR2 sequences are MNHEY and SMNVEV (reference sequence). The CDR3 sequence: CASSFGRGQETQYF. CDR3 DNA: TGTGCCAGCAGTTTTGGGCGGGGCCAAGAGACCCAGTACTTC.

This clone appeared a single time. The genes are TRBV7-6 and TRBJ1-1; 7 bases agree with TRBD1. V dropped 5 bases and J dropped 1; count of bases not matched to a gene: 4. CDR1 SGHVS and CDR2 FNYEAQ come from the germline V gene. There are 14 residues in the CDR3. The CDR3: CASSTWTGNTEAFF. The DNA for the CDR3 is TGTGCCAGCAGCACGTGGACAGGGAACACTGAAGCTTTCTTT.

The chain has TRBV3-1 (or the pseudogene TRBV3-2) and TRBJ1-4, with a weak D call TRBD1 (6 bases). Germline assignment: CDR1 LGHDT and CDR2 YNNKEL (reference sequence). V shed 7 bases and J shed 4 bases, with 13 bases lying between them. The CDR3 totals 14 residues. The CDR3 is CASKWGAGNEKLFF. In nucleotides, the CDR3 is TGTGCCAGCAAATGGGGGGCAGGTAATGAAAAACTGTTTTTT.

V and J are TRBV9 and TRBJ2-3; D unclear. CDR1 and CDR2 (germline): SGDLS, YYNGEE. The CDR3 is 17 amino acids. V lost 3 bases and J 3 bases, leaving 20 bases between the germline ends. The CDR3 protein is CASSGRAPEQITDTQYF. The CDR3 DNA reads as TGTGCCAGCAGCGGACGGGCGCCCGAGCAGATTACAGATACGCAGTATTTT.

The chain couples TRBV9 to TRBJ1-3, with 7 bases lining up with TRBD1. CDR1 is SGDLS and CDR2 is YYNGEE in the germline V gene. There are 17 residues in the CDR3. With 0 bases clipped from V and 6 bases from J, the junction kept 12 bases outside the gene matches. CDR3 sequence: CASSVDIGDSRLNTIYF. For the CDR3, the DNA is TGTGCCAGCAGCGTAGATATAGGGGACAGTCGGCTAAACACCATATATTTT.

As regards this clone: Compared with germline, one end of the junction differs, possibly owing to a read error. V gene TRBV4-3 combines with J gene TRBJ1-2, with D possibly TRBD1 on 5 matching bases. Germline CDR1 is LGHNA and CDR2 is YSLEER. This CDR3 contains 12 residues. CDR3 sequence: CASSQDRAFFAF. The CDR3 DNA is TGCGCCAGCAGCCAAGACAGGGCTTTTTTTGCCTTC.

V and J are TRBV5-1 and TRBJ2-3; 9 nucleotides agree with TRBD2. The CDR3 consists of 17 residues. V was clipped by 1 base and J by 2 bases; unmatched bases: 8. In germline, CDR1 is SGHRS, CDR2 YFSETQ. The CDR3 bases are TGCGCCAGCAGCTTGCGGCGGTCTAGCGGGGTCACAGATACGCAGTATTTT. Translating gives CASSLRRSSGVTDTQYF.

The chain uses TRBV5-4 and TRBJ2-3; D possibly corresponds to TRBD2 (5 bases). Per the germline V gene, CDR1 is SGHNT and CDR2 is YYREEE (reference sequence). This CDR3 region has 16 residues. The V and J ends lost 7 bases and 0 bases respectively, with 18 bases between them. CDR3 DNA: TGTGCCAGCGGTGGACCTGCGGAGGCTAGCACAGATACGCAGTATTTT. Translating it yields CASGGPAEASTDTQYF.

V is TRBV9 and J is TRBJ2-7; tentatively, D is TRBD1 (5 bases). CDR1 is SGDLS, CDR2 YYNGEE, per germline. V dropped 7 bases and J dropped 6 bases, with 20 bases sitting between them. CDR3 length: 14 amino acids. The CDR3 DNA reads TGTGCCAGCTCCCCTCAGGGTCGTAGGGCCGAGCAGTACTTC. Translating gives CASSPQGRRAEQYF.

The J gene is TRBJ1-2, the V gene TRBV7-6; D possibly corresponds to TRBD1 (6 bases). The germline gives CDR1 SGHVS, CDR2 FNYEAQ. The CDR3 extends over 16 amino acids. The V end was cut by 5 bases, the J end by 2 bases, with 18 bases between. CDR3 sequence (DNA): TGTGCCAGCAGCCTGGGGGGGGCAGTTGGGAACTATGGCTACACCTTC. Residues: CASSLGGAVGNYGYTF.

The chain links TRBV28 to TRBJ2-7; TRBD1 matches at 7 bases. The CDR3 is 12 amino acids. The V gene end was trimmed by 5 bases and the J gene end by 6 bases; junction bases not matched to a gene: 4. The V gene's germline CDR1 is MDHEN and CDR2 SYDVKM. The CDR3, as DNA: TGTGCCAGCAGTCAACAGGGGCTCGAGCAGTACTTC. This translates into CASSQQGLEQYF.

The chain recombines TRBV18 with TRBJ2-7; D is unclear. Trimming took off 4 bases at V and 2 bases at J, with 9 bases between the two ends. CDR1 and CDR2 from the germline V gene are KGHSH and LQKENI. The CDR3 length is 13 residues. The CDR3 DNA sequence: TGTGCCAGCTCACTCGACACCACCTACGAGCAGTACTTC. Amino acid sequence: CASSLDTTYEQYF. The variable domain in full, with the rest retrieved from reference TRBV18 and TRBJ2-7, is NAGVMQNPRHLVRRRGQEARLRCSPMKGHSHVYWYRQLPEEGLKFMVYLQKENIIDESGMPKERFSAEFPKEGPSILRIQQVVRGDSAAYFCASSLDTTYEQYFGPGTRLTVT.

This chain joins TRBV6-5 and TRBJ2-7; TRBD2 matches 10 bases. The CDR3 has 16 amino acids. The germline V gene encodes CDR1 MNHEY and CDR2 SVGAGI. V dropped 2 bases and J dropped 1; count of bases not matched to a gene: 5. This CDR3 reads CASSYRGSGGSYEQYF. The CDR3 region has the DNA TGTGCCAGCAGTTACCGGGGTAGCGGGGGGTCCTACGAGCAGTACTTC.

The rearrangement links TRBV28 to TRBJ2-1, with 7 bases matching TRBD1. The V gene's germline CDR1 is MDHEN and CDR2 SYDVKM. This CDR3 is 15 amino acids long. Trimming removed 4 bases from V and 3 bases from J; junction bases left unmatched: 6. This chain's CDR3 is CASSYRQGYYNEQFF. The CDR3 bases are TGTGCCAGCAGTTACCGACAGGGATACTACAATGAGCAGTTCTTC. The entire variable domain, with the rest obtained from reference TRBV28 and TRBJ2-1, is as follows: DVKVTQSSRYLVKRTGEKVFLECVQDMDHENMFWYRQDPGLGLRLIYFSYDVKMKEKGDIPEGYSVSREKKERFSLILESASTNQTSMYLCASSYRQGYYNEQFFGPGTRLTVL.

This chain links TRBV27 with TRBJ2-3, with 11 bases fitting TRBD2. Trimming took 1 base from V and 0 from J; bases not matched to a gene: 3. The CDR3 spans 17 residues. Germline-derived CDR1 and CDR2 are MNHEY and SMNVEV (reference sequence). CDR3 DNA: TGTGCCAGCAGTTTATGGTCTAGCGGGGGGAGCACAGATACGCAGTATTTT. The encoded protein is CASSLWSSGGSTDTQYF.

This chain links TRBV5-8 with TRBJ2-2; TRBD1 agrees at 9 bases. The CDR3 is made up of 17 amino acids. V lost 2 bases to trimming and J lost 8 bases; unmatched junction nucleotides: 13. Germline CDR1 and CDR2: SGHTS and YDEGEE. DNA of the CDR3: TGTGCCAGCAGCTTATACAGGGGGCTGGATTTGACGGGGGAGCTGTTTTTT. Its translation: CASSLYRGLDLTGELFF.

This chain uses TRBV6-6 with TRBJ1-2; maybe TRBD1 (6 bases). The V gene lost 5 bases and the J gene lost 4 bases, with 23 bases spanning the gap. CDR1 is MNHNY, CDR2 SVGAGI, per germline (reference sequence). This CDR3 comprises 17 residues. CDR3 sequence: CASSGSTGSIAAYGYTF. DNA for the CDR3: TGTGCCAGCAGTGGATCGACAGGTTCCATAGCGGCCTATGGCTACACCTTC.

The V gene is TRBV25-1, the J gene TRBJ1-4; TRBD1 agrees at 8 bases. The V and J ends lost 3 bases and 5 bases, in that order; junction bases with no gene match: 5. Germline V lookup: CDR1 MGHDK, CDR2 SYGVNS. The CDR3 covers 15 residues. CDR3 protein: CASSDPRQGNEKLFF. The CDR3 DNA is TGTGCCAGCAGTGACCCCCGACAGGGGAATGAAAAACTGTTTTTT.

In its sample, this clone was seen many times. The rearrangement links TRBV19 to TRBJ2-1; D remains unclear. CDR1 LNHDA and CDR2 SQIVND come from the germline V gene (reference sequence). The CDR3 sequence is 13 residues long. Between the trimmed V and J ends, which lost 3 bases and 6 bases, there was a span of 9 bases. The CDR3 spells CASSISSPNEQFF. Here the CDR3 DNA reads TGTGCCAGTAGTATCTCCAGCCCCAATGAGCAGTTCTTC.

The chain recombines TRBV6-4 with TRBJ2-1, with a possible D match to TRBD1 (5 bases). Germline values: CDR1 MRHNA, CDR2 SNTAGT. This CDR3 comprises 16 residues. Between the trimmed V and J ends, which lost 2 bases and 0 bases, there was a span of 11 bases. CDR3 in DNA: TGTGCCAGCAGTGACGGGGCGGTGAGCTCCTACAATGAGCAGTTCTTC. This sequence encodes CASSDGAVSSYNEQFF.

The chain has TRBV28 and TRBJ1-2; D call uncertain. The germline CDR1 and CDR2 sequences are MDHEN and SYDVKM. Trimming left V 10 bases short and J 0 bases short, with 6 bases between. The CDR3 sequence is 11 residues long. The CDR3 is CATGTNYGYTF. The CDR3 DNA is TGTGCCACGGGTACTAACTATGGCTACACCTTC.

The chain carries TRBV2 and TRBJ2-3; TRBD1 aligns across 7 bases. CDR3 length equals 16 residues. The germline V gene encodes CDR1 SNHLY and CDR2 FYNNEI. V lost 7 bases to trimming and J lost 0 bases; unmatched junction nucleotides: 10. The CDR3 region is CASTIQGTLSTDTQYF. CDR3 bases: TGTGCCAGCACTATACAGGGGACATTAAGCACAGATACGCAGTATTTT.

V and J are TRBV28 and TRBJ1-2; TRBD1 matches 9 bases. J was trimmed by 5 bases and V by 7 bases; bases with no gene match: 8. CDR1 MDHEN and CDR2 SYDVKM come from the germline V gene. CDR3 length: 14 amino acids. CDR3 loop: CASTSSDRGYGYTF. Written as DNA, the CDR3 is TGTGCCAGCACGTCGTCGGACAGGGGATATGGCTACACCTTC.

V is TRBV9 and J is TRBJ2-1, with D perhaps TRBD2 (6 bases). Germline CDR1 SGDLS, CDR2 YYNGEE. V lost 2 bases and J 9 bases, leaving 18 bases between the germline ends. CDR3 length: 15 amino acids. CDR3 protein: CASSVGQPGVSEQFF. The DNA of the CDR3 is TGTGCCAGCAGCGTGGGGCAGCCGGGGGTGAGTGAGCAGTTCTTC.

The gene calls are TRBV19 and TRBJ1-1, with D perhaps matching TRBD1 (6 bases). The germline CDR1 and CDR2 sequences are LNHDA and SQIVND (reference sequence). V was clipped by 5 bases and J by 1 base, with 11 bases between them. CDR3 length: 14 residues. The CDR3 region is CASSRATGNTEAFF. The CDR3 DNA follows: TGTGCCAGTAGTCGGGCGACAGGGAACACTGAAGCTTTCTTT.

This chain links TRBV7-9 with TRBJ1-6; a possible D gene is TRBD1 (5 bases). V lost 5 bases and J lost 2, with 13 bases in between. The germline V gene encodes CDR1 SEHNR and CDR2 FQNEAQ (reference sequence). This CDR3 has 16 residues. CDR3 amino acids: CASSPQGGPYNSPLHF. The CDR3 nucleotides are TGTGCCAGCAGCCCCCAGGGTGGGCCCTATAATTCACCCCTCCACTTT.